The 6 T cell receptor beta chains below come from one sample, sequenced in a study of cytomegalovirus exposure and HLA in healthy donors. It was with 60 Vbeta and 13 Jbeta primers that the PCR ran. Method: immunoSEQ multiplex PCR; TCRdb's copy keeps in-frame clones and lacks some. Counted here are about 210,000 clones, over 75% occurring once; the ten biggest clones make up about 10%. Source material: PBMCs. The receptors were sampled from a woman between 45 and 60 years old in good health and CMV-seropositive.

The V call is TRBV6-5, the J call TRBJ2-7, with 7 nucleotides matching TRBD1. Unmatched junction bases numbered 2, after V lost 0 bases and J lost 0 bases. The germline V gene encodes CDR1 MNHEY and CDR2 SVGAGI. This CDR3 is 15 amino acids long. The CDR3 DNA sequence: TGTGCCAGCAGTTACTCGTCAGGGGGCTCCTACGAGCAGTACTTC. Residues: CASSYSSGGSYEQYF.

The CDR3 protein is CASIGQDPRQPQHF. For the CDR3, the DNA is TGTGCCAGCATAGGACAGGACCCAAGGCAGCCCCAGCATTTT. The chain links TRBV2 to TRBJ1-5; 7 bases fit TRBD1. This CDR3 region has 14 residues. Germline V lookup: CDR1 SNHLY, CDR2 FYNNEI. V gave up 7 bases and J gave up 7 bases; unmatched junction bases: 10.

The chain links TRBV5-4 to TRBJ2-7, with TRBD1 matching over 7 bases. Trimming at V came to 4 bases and at J to 3 bases, leaving 4 bases not matched to a gene. This CDR3 region has 13 residues. Germline CDR1 and CDR2: SGHNT and YYREEE (reference sequence). The DNA for the CDR3 is TGTGCCAGCAGCCGACAGGGTTTCTACGAGCAGTACTTC. Translating gives CASSRQGFYEQYF. The whole variable domain, remainder taken from reference TRBV5-4 and TRBJ2-7, is ETGVTQSPTHLIKTRGQQVTLRCSSQSGHNTVSWYQQALGQGPQFIFQYYREEENGRGNFPPRFSGLQFPNYSSELNVNALELDDSALYLCASSRQGFYEQYFGPGTRLTVT.

CDR3 bases: TGTGCCAGCAGCTTGGTAGCGGGGGCCGCAGATACGCAGTATTTT. Its translation: CASSLVAGAADTQYF. The chain joins TRBV5-4 to TRBJ2-3; 9 nucleotides line up with TRBD2. J gave up 4 bases and V 0 bases, and 3 bases lay outside the gene matches. Germline V gives CDR1 SGHNT, CDR2 YYREEE (reference sequence). This CDR3 is 15 amino acids long.

CDR3 sequence (DNA): TGTGCCAGCAGCCCCGGGACAGGGGTGAATGAGCAGTTCTTC. Protein sequence: CASSPGTGVNEQFF. The chain combines TRBV2 with TRBJ2-1, with 10 bases identical to TRBD1. V lost 6 bases, J lost 7 bases, and 6 bases stayed unmatched. From germline, CDR1 is SNHLY and CDR2 FYNNEI. The CDR3 loop spans 14 amino acids.

The chain is built from TRBV30 and TRBJ1-1; TRBD1 matches at 11 bases. The CDR3 sequence is 18 residues long. Germline trimming cut 0 bases from V and 3 bases from J; bases unmatched to any gene: 12. The germline CDR1 and CDR2 sequences are GTSNPN and SVGIG (reference sequence). The CDR3 is CAWSVRTGGFRLDTEAFF. CDR3 nucleotides: TGTGCCTGGAGTGTGAGGACAGGGGGCTTTAGGTTGGACACTGAAGCTTTCTTT.